This TCR beta chain was identified in a study of cytomegalovirus exposure and HLA in healthy donors. Turning to the study itself: Early released data comprised around 85 million unique TCRs from HLA-typed donors. Regarding the study as a whole: Available immune exposure information was restricted to CMV serostatus only. Later analysis found that TCR beta chains associated with HLA were more clonally expanded than other, equally common chains.

This clone was recorded only once. The target antigen is unknown. V trimming: 8 bases; J trimming: 4 bases; junction bases outside the gene matches: 3. In germline, CDR1 is SGHNT, CDR2 YENEEA. This CDR3 has 13 amino acids. The PCR made use of 60 Vbeta and 13 Jbeta primers. This table comes from immunoSEQ multiplex PCR, and its TCRdb copy is limited to in-frame clones, with some not included. The data show roughly 130,000 clones, 74% seen once. The receptor was isolated from a woman aged 45-65 years in good health and CMV-seropositive. Material for sequencing was PBMCs. The V call is TRBV11-3, the J call TRBJ2-1; the match to TRBD1 covers 9 bases. CDR3 coding DNA: TGTGCCAGCGGGGGGACAGGGTACAATGAGCAGTTCTTC. It translates to CASGGTGYNEQFF.